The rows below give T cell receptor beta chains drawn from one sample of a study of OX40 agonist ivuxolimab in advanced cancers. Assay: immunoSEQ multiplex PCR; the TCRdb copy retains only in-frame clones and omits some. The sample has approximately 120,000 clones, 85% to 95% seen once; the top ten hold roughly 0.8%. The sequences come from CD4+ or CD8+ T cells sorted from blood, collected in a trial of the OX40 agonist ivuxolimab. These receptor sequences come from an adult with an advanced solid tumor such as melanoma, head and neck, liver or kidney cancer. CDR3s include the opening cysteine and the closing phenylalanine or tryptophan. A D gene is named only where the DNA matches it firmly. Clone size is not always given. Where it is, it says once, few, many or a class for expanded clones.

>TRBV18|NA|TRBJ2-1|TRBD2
TGTGCCAGCTCACCACCGGGACTAGCGGACAATGAGCAGTTCTTC
CASSPPGLADNEQFF
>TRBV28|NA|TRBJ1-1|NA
TGTGCCAGCAGTTTAGTGGGGGGTAGGACTGAAGCTTTCTTT
CASSLVGGRTEAFF
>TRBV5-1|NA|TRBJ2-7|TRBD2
TGCGCCAGCAGCCGCTCCGCCGCGGGAGTCTTTTTAACCCCCTACGAGCAGTACTTC
CASSRSAAGVFLTPYEQYF
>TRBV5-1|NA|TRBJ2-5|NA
TGCGCCAGCAGCTTGGCTCAGATCCAAGAGACCCAGTACTTC
CASSLAQIQETQYF
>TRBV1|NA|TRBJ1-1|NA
TGCACCAGCAGCGGAAAAGGTAGGGAAAGGAACACTGAAGCTTTCTTT
CTSSGKGRERNTEAFF
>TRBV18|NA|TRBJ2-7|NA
TGTGCCAGCTCACCGGCGAGCTCCTACGAGCAGTACTTC
CASSPASSYEQYF
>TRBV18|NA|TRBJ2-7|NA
TGTGCCAGCTCACCACCCGGACATACCCCCTACGAGCAGTACTTC
CASSPPGHTPYEQYF
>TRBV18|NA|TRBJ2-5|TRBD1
TGTGCCAGCTCCCGGGACAGGGACCAAGAGACCCAGTACTTC
CASSRDRDQETQYF
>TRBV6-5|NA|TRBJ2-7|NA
TGTGCCAGCAGAGCTCCCCTAGTCTACGAGCAGTACTTC
CASRAPLVYEQYF
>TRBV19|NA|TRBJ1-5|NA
TGTGCCAGTAGTCCGCCCGGGGTAGGCCCTAATCAGCCCCAGCATTTT
CASSPPGVGPNQPQHF
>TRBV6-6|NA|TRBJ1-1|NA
TGTGCCAGCAGTTCAACAGGGATTGAAGCTTTCTTT
CASSSTGIEAFF
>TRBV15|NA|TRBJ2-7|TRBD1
TGTGCCACCAGCAGAGACCGACAGGGGGCGAAGGACTACGAGCAGTACTTC
CATSRDRQGAKDYEQYF
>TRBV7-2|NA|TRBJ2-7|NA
TGTGCCAGCAGCTTAGAGCCGGTCCTCTCCTACGAGCAGTACTTC
CASSLEPVLSYEQYF
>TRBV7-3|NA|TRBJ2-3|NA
TGTGCCAGCAGCTTAACGGGGGCCTTCCCCACAGATACGCAGTATTTT
CASSLTGAFPTDTQYF
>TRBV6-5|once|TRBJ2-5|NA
TGTGCCAGCAGTGCTTCAGGAGCGAAGACCCAGTACTTC
CASSASGAKTQYF
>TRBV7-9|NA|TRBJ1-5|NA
TGTGCCAGCAGCTTAGGAGCGGGGAGCAATCAGCCCCAGCATTTT
CASSLGAGSNQPQHF
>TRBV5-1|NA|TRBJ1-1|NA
TGCGCCAGCAGCTTGCTCGGGCAGGGTGGGTCTGAAGCTTTCTTT
CASSLLGQGGSEAFF
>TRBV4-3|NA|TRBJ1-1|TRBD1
TGCGCCAGCAGCTCGACAGGGGGCGAAGCTTTCTTT
CASSSTGGEAFF
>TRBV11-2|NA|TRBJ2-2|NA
TGTGCCAGCAGCCACGACGGGACCGGGGAGCTGTTTTTT
CASSHDGTGELFF
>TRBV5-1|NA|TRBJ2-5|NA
TGCGCCAGCAGCCTCCGTCGCGCGGAGACCCAGTACTTC
CASSLRRAETQYF
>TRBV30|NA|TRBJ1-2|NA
TGTGCCTGGTCCCCCCGGGGGTCCCAAGCCTATGGCTACACCTTC
CAWSPRGSQAYGYTF
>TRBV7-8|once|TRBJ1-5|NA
TGTGCCAGCAGCTTAGTACAGAGTGGTCAGCCCCAGCATTTT
CASSLVQSGQPQHF
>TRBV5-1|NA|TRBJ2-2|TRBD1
TGCGCCAGCAGCGCCGCAGCGGGACAGGGCTCAGCCGGGGAGCTGTTTTTT
CASSAAAGQGSAGELFF
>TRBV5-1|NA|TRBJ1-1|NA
TGCGCCAGCAGCTTGGGTGCAGGTGCGAACACTGAAGCTTTCTTT
CASSLGAGANTEAFF
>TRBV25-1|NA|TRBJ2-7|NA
TGTGCCAGCACTCTCGGGAATGCCTACGAGCAGTACTTC
CASTLGNAYEQYF
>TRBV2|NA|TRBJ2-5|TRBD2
TGTGCCAGCAGTGACAGGACCGGGACTAGCGGGACGGAGACCCAGTACTTC
CASSDRTGTSGTETQYF
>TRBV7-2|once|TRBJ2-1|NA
TGTGCCAGCAGCTTAAGGCGTCCTACCAACAATGAGCAGTTCTTC
CASSLRRPTNNEQFF
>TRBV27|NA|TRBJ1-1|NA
TGTGCCAGCAGTTTAGTCCGCGGCAGGACTGAAGCTTTCTTT
CASSLVRGRTEAFF
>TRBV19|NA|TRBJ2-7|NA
TGTGCCAGTAGCCTCCGACAGGGTGGGTCTGGCGGGGGGACCTACGAGCAGTACTTC
CASSLRQGGSGGGTYEQYF
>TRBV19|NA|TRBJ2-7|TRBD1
TGTGCCAGTAGTATCGGACAGGGGGCCGACTACGAGCAGTACTTC
CASSIGQGADYEQYF
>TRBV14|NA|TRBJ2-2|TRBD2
TGTGCCAGCAGCCCCTGGACTAGCGGGAGGATCACCGGGGAGCTGTTTTTT
CASSPWTSGRITGELFF
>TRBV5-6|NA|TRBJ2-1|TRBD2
TGTGCCAGCAGCAGAGCACCTAGCGGGAGTGGCAATGAGCAGTTCTTC
CASSRAPSGSGNEQFF
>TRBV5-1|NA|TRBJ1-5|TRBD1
TGCGCCAGCAGCTTGGATGGACAGGGCGGCAATCAGCCCCAGCATTTT
CASSLDGQGGNQPQHF
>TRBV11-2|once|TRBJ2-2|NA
TGTGCCAGCAGCTTAACCGAACTAATAAACACCGGGGAGCTGTTTTTT
CASSLTELINTGELFF
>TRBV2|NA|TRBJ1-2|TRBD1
TGTGCCGGCAATTTGGACAGGGGGGGTCTAGGTGACTACACCTTC
CAGNLDRGGLGDYTF
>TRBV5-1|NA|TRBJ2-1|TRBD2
TGCGCCAGCAGCTTGCCAGCGGGAGGCGCCGCGTCATTGGATGAGCAGTTCTTC
CASSLPAGGAASLDEQFF
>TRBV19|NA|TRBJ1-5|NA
TGTGCCAGTAGTATAGGAGAGGGGGTCGGCAATCAGCCCCAGCATTTT
CASSIGEGVGNQPQHF
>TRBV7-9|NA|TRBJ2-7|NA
TGTGCCAGCAGCTTACAGGGCGGCACCTACGAGCAGTACTTC
CASSLQGGTYEQYF
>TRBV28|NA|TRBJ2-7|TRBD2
TGTGCCAGCAGTTCTCGGCCGGGACTAGCGCCCCACTACGAGCAGTACTTC
CASSSRPGLAPHYEQYF
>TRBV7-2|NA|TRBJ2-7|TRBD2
TGTGCCAGCAGCTCCCGACTAGCGGGAGTGGAAGAGCAGTACTTC
CASSSRLAGVEEQYF
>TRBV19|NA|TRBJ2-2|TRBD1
TGTGCCAGTTTGAACAGGGGCAGCACCGGGGAGCTGTTTTTT
CASLNRGSTGELFF
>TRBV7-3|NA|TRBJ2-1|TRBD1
TGTGCCAGCAGCTTAGGGACAGCATACAATGAGCAGTTCTTC
CASSLGTAYNEQFF